Below, 14 T cell receptor beta chains from the same sample are listed, as sequenced in a study of PD-1 blockade in classical Hodgkin lymphoma. Profiling relied on immunoSEQ multiplex PCR, and the TCRdb table lists in-frame clones only, not all of them. The table has tens of thousands of clones, roughly nine tenths seen once. Each and every patient relapsed after autologous stem cell transplantation, and patients got differing brentuximab vedotin exposure. The sequenced sample was peripheral blood mononuclear cells (PBMCs), obtained at baseline. The receptors derive from a human donor with classical Hodgkin lymphoma.

The chain joins TRBV2 to TRBJ2-4, with D perhaps matching TRBD1 (6 bases). The V and J ends lost 2 bases and 3 bases respectively, with 17 bases between them. CDR3 length: 17 residues. Germline V gives CDR1 SNHLY, CDR2 FYNNEI. The CDR3, as DNA: TGTGCCAGCAGTGAAATTATGGGGGCCTTGGGCAAAAACATTCAGTACTTC. Translated, it gives CASSEIMGALGKNIQYF.

CDR3 DNA: TGCAGTGCTCATGGGGCCAACGTCCTGACTTTC. It is translated as CSAHGANVLTF. The rearrangement links TRBV20-1 to TRBJ2-6, with unresolved D. Trimming took 5 bases from V and 3 from J, leaving 2 bases between them. The germline V gene encodes CDR1 DFQATT and CDR2 SNEGSKA (reference sequence). This CDR3 contains 11 residues.

The chain carries TRBV4-1 and TRBJ1-2; D call uncertain. The CDR3 length is 15 residues. V lost 0 bases and J 4 bases, leaving 12 bases between the germline ends. The germline gives CDR1 MGHRA, CDR2 YSYEKL. The CDR3 here is CASSQDDGDAYGYTF. CDR3 nucleotides: TGCGCCAGCAGCCAAGACGATGGGGATGCCTATGGCTACACCTTC.

The chain couples TRBV19 to TRBJ1-1, with D perhaps matching TRBD1 (5 bases). Germline CDR1 LNHDA, CDR2 SQIVND (reference sequence). Trimming removed 8 bases at V and 4 bases at J, with 23 bases between. The CDR3 has 16 residues. CDR3 amino acids: CASPQGRALWGTEAFF. DNA for the CDR3: TGTGCCAGTCCCCAGGGCAGGGCTCTCTGGGGCACTGAAGCTTTCTTT. Together with reference TRBV19 and TRBJ1-1, the CDR3 gives the full variable domain: DGGITQSPKYLFRKEGQNVTLSCEQNLNHDAMYWYRQDPGQGLRLIYYSQIVNDFQKGDIAEGYSVSREKKESFPLTVTSAQKNPTAFYLCASPQGRALWGTEAFFGQGTRLTVV.

This clone was counted between two and nine times. The chain uses TRBV6-1 and TRBJ1-3; 9 nucleotides line up with TRBD1. The CDR3 spans 14 residues. CDR1 and CDR2 (germline): MNHNS, SASEGT. Trimming removed 7 bases from V and 4 bases from J; junction bases left unmatched: 5. CDR3 protein: CASTRDRVGNTIYF. CDR3 sequence (DNA): TGTGCCAGCACCCGGGACAGGGTGGGAAACACCATATATTTT.

The J gene is TRBJ2-7, the V gene TRBV5-5; D gene ambiguous. The CDR3 extends over 16 amino acids. The germline CDR1 and CDR2 sequences are SGHKS and YYEKEE (reference sequence). Trimming took 4 bases from V and 2 from J, leaving 19 bases between them. CDR3 in DNA: TGTGCCAGCAGCCCCAGCGAGAGAGTAGTCCCCTACGAGCAGTACTTC. It codes for CASSPSERVVPYEQYF.

In this sample, this clone turned up a few times. The gene calls are TRBV2 and TRBJ1-6; D ambiguous. Germline V gene sequence: CDR1 SNHLY, CDR2 FYNNEI. The CDR3 has 13 residues. Between the trimmed V and J ends, which lost 6 bases and 4 bases, there was a span of 7 bases. The CDR3 sequence is CASSVGYNSPLHF. For the CDR3, the DNA is TGTGCCAGCAGCGTGGGATATAATTCACCCCTCCACTTT.

This rearrangement joins TRBV5-8 to TRBJ1-1; the D is unclear. Trimming removed 4 bases from V and 3 bases from J, with 7 bases in between. The germline V gene has CDR1 SGHTS and CDR2 YDEGEE. CDR3 size: 12 residues. CDR3 bases: TGTGCCAGCAGCATCGGCTACACTGAAGCTTTCTTT. This sequence encodes CASSIGYTEAFF.

The chain recombines TRBV5-1 with TRBJ2-7, with 7 bases lining up with TRBD1. V lost 4 bases, J lost 0 bases, and 7 bases stayed unmatched. Germline V gene lookup returns CDR1 SGHRS and CDR2 YFSETQ. The CDR3 is made up of 15 amino acids. CDR3 sequence: CASSNGTVNSYEQYF. The CDR3 nucleotides read TGCGCCAGCAGCAACGGGACAGTTAACTCCTACGAGCAGTACTTC.

The V and J genes are TRBV30 and TRBJ1-1, with D maybe TRBD1 (6 bases). V shed 4 bases and J shed 11 bases, with 20 bases lying between them. CDR1 and CDR2 from the germline V gene are GTSNPN and SVGIG (reference sequence). The CDR3 extends over 13 amino acids. In DNA form, the CDR3 reads TGTGCCTGGAACAAAAATGGGGGGCCTGGCGCTTTCTTT. Its translation is CAWNKNGGPGAFF.

The chain uses TRBV6-1 and TRBJ2-7; D is unclear. Germline loops: CDR1 MNHNS, CDR2 SASEGT. Trimming cost V 9 bases and J 6 bases, with 9 bases left between them. This CDR3 has 10 amino acids. CDR3 sequence reads: CASFNGEQYF. The CDR3 DNA reads as TGTGCCAGTTTTAATGGCGAGCAGTACTTC.

This chain links TRBV5-4 with TRBJ2-7; 10 nucleotides match TRBD2. Unmatched junction bases numbered 11, after V lost 4 bases and J lost 4 bases. CDR3 size: 16 residues. Germline V gene lookup returns CDR1 SGHNT and CDR2 YYREEE (reference sequence). CDR3 protein: CASSSLTSGVPYEQYF. In DNA, the CDR3 is TGTGCCAGCAGCAGCCTTACTAGCGGGGTCCCGTACGAGCAGTACTTC.

The chain is built from TRBV7-9 and TRBJ1-1; D possibly corresponds to TRBD1 (5 bases). CDR1 is SEHNR and CDR2 is FQNEAQ in the germline V gene (reference sequence). This CDR3 is 14 amino acids long. V lost 1 base and J lost 7, with 13 bases in between. Written as DNA, the CDR3 is TGTGCCAGCAGCTTAGAAGCGGACACATATGAAGCTTTCTTT. Protein: CASSLEADTYEAFF.

The chain uses TRBV4-2 and TRBJ2-5, with D hard to call. This CDR3 region has 11 residues. CDR1 is LGHNA and CDR2 is YNFKEQ in the germline V gene. V was pared by 1 base and J by 7 bases, with 4 bases between. In DNA, the CDR3 is TGTGCCAGCAGCCAAGGGGGGACCCAGTACTTC. Amino acid sequence: CASSQGGTQYF.